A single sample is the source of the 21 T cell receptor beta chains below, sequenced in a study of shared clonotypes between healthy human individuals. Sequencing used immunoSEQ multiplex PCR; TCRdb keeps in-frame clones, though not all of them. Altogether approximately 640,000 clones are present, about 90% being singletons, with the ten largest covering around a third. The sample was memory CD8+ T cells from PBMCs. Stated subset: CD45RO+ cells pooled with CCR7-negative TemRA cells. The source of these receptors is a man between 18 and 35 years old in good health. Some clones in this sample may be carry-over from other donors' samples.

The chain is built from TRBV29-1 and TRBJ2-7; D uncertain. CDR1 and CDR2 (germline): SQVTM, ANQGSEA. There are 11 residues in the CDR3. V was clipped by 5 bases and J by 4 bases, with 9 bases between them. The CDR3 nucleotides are TGCAGCGTTCGAAGGAGTTACGAGCAGTACTTC. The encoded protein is CSVRRSYEQYF.

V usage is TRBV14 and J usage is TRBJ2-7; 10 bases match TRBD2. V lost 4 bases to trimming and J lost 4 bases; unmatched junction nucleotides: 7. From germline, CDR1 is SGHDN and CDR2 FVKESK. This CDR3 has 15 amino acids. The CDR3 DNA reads TGTGCCAGCAGCCGCCTCGGGACTAGCGTTTACGAGCAGTACTTC. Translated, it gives CASSRLGTSVYEQYF.

The CDR3 region is CASSLGISSYNEQFF. CDR3 coding DNA: TGTGCCAGCAGTCTCGGGATCAGCTCCTACAATGAGCAGTTCTTC. This chain uses TRBV28 with TRBJ2-1; D is possibly TRBD2 (5 bases). The CDR3 length is 15 residues. Germline assignment: CDR1 MDHEN and CDR2 SYDVKM. Trimming removed 5 bases from V and 0 bases from J, with 11 bases in between.

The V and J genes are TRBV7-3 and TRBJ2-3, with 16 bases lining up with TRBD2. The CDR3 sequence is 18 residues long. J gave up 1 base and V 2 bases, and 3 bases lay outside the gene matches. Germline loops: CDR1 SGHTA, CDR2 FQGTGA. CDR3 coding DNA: TGTGCCAGCAGCTTAGGGACTAGCGGGAGGGCCGGCACAGATACGCAGTATTTT. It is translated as CASSLGTSGRAGTDTQYF.

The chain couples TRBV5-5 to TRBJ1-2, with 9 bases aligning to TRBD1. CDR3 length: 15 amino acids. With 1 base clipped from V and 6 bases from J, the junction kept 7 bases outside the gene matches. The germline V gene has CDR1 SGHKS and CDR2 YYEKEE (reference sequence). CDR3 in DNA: TGTGCCAGCAGCTTGTCAAGGACAGGGGACGATGGCTACACCTTC. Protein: CASSLSRTGDDGYTF. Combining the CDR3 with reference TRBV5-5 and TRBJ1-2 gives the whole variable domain DAGVTQSPTHLIKTRGQQVTLRCSPISGHKSVSWYQQVLGQGPQFIFQYYEKEERGRGNFPDRFSARQFPNYSSELNVNALLLGDSALYLCASSLSRTGDDGYTFGSGTRLTVV.

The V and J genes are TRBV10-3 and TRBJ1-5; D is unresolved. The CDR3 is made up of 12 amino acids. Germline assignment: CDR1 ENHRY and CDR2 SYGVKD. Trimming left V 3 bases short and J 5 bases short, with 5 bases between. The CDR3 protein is CAISEMDQPQHF. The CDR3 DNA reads TGTGCCATCAGTGAAATGGATCAGCCCCAGCATTTT.

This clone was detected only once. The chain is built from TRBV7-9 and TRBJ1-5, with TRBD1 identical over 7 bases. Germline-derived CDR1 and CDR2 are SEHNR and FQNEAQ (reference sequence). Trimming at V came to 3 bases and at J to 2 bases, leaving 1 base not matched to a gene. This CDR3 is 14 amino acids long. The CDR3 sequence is CASSFGQGNQPQHF. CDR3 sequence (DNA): TGTGCCAGCAGCTTCGGACAGGGCAATCAGCCCCAGCATTTT.

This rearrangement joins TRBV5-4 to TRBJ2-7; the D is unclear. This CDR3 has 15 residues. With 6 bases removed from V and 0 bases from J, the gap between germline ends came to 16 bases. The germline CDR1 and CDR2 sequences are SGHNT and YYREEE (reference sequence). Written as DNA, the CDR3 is TGTGCCAGCACCCCCAGTTACGGAGCCTCCTACGAGCAGTACTTC. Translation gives CASTPSYGASYEQYF. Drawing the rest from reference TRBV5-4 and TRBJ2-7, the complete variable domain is ETGVTQSPTHLIKTRGQQVTLRCSSQSGHNTVSWYQQALGQGPQFIFQYYREEENGRGNFPPRFSGLQFPNYSSELNVNALELDDSALYLCASTPSYGASYEQYFGPGTRLTVT.

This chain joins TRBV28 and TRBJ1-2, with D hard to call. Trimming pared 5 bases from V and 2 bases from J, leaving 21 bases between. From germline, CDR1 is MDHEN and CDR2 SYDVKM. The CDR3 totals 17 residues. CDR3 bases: TGTGCCAGCAGTCATATATCCGGTCGGCAGGAGAACTATGGCTACACCTTC. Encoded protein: CASSHISGRQENYGYTF.

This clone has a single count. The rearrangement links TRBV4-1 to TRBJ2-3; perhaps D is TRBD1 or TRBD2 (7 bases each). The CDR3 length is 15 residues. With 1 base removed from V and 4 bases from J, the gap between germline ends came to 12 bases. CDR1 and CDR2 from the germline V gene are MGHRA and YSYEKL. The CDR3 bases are TGCGCCAGCAGCCAAGTACAGGGGAGGGCAGATACGCAGTATTTT. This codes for CASSQVQGRADTQYF.

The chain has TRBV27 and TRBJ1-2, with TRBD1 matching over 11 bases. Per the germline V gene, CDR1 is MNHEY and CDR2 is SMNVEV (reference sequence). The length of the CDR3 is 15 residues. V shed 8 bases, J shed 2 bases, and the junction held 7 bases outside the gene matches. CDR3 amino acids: CASASGTGGNYGYTF. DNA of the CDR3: TGTGCCAGCGCATCCGGGACAGGGGGAAACTATGGCTACACCTTC.

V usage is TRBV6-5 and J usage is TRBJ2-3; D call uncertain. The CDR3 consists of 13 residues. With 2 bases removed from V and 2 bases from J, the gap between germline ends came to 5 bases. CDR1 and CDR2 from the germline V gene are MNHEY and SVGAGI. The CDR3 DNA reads TGTGCCAGCAGTTACAGAAACACAGATACGCAGTATTTT. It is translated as CASSYRNTDTQYF.

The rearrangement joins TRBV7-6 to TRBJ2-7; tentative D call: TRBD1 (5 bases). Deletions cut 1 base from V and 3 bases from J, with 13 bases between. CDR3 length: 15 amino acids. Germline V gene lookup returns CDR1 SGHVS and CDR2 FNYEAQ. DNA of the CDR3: TGTGCCAGCAGCTTAGGGGCAGGGCACTACTACGAGCAGTACTTC. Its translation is CASSLGAGHYYEQYF.

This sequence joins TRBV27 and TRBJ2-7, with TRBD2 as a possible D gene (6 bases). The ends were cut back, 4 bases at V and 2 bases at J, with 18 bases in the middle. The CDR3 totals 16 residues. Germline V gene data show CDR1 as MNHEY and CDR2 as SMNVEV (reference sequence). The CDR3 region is CASSSSVGEVPYEQYF. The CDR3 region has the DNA TGTGCCAGCAGTTCTAGTGTCGGGGAGGTCCCCTACGAGCAGTACTTC.

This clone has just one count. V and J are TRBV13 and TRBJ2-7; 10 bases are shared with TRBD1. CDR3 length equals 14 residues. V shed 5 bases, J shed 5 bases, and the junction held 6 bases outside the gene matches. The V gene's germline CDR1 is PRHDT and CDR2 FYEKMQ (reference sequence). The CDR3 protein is CASSPRQGAHEQYF. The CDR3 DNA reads TGTGCCAGCAGCCCTAGACAGGGGGCCCACGAGCAGTACTTC.

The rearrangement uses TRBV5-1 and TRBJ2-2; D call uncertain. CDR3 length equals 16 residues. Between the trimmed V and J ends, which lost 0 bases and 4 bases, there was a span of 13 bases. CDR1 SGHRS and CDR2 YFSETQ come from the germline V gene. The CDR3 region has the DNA TGCGCCAGCAGCTTGGAACTCCCCTCCGCCACCGGGGAGCTGTTTTTT. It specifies CASSLELPSATGELFF.

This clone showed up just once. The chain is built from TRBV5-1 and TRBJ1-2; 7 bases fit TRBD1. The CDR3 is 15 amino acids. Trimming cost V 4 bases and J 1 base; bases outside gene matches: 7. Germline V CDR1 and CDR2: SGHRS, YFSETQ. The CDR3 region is CASSKGTELNYGYTF. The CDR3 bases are TGCGCCAGCAGCAAAGGGACAGAGCTTAACTATGGCTACACCTTC.

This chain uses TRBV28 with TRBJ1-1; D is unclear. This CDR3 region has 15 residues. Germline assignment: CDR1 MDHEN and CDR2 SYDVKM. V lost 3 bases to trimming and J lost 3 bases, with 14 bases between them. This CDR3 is CASSFLTGEDTEAFF. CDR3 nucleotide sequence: TGTGCCAGCAGTTTCTTGACTGGGGAGGACACTGAAGCTTTCTTT.

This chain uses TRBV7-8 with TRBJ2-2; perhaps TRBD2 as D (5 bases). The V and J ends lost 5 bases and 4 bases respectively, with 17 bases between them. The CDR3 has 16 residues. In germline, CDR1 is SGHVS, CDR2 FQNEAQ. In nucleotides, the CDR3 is TGTGCCAGCAGCCGTGGTGGAGAGGGAAGCACCGGGGAGCTGTTTTTT. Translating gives CASSRGGEGSTGELFF.

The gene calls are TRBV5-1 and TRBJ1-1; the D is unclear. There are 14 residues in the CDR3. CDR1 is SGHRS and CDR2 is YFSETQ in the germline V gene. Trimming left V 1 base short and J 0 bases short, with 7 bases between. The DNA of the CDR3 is TGCGCCAGCAGCTTGAACCCCGTGAACACTGAAGCTTTCTTT. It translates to CASSLNPVNTEAFF.

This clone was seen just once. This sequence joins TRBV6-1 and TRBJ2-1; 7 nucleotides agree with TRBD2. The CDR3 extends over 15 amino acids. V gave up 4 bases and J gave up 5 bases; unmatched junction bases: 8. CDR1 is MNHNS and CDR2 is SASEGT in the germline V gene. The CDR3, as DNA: TGTGCCAGCAGTGTTTGGCTAGCGGCCAACAATGAGCAGTTCTTC. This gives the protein CASSVWLAANNEQFF.